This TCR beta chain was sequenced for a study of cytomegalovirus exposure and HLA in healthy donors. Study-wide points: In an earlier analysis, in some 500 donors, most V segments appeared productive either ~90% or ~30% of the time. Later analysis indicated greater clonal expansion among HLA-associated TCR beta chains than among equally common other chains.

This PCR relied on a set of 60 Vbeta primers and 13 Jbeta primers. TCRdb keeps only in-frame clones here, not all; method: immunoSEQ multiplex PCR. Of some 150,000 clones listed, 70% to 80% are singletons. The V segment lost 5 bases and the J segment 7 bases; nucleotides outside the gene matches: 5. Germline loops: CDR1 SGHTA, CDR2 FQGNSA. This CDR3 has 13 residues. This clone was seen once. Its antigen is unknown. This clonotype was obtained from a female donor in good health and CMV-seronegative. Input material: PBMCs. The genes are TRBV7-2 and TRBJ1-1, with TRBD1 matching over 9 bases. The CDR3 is CASSAGQGREAFF. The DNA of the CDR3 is TGTGCCAGCAGCGCGGGACAGGGCCGTGAAGCTTTCTTT.